Here is one TCR beta chain with its context. In the source study's methods: By means of reference gene primer amplification, nucleated cell counts were estimated. Measured with immunoSEQ multiplex PCR; TCRdb has only the in-frame clones, and not every one. The V and J calls and clone size come from that table; D and trimming were worked out from the DNA. This table holds about 70,000 clones, 81% found once. The sample belongs to a study of blood T cell repertoires in COVID-19. Study details: PBMCs, B-cell-depleted T cells, or T cells were the source of the cDNA or gDNA that made up the material.

This CDR3 has 16 amino acids. The chain links TRBV21-1 to TRBJ1-2; the listed D gene, TRBD1, was not tested against the DNA. TRBV21-1 is annotated as a pseudogene. This receptor was obtained from a man older than 75 with acute or convalescent COVID-19. The sample comprised peripheral blood. The CDR3 protein is CASSKDWRGHGYGYTF. CDR3 coding DNA: TGTGCCAGCAGCAAAGATTGGAGGGGGCACGGGTATGGCTACACCTTC.